The present T cell receptor (beta chain) was sequenced within a study of T cells in narcolepsy. Findings of the study overall: No autoreactive T cell clone sequences appeared in some memory CD4+ repertoires.

Unmatched junction bases numbered 10, after V lost 5 bases and J lost 7 bases. Looked up from germline, CDR1 is SGHNT and CDR2 is YYREEE (reference sequence). The CDR3 has 15 amino acids. Using immunoSEQ multiplex PCR, the repertoire was profiled, and TCRdb retains in-frame clones only, with some absent. Of some 30,000 clones in the sample, 80% were seen once. For this clone: Its antigen is unknown.

This receptor was obtained from a human donor in good health. What was sequenced was memory (CD45RA-) CD4+ T cells from blood. The chain links TRBV5-4 to TRBJ1-3, with 9 bases lining up with TRBD1. This CDR3 reads CASSYGQGKRNTIYF. In DNA, the CDR3 is TGTGCCAGCAGTTACGGACAGGGGAAAAGGAACACCATATATTTT.